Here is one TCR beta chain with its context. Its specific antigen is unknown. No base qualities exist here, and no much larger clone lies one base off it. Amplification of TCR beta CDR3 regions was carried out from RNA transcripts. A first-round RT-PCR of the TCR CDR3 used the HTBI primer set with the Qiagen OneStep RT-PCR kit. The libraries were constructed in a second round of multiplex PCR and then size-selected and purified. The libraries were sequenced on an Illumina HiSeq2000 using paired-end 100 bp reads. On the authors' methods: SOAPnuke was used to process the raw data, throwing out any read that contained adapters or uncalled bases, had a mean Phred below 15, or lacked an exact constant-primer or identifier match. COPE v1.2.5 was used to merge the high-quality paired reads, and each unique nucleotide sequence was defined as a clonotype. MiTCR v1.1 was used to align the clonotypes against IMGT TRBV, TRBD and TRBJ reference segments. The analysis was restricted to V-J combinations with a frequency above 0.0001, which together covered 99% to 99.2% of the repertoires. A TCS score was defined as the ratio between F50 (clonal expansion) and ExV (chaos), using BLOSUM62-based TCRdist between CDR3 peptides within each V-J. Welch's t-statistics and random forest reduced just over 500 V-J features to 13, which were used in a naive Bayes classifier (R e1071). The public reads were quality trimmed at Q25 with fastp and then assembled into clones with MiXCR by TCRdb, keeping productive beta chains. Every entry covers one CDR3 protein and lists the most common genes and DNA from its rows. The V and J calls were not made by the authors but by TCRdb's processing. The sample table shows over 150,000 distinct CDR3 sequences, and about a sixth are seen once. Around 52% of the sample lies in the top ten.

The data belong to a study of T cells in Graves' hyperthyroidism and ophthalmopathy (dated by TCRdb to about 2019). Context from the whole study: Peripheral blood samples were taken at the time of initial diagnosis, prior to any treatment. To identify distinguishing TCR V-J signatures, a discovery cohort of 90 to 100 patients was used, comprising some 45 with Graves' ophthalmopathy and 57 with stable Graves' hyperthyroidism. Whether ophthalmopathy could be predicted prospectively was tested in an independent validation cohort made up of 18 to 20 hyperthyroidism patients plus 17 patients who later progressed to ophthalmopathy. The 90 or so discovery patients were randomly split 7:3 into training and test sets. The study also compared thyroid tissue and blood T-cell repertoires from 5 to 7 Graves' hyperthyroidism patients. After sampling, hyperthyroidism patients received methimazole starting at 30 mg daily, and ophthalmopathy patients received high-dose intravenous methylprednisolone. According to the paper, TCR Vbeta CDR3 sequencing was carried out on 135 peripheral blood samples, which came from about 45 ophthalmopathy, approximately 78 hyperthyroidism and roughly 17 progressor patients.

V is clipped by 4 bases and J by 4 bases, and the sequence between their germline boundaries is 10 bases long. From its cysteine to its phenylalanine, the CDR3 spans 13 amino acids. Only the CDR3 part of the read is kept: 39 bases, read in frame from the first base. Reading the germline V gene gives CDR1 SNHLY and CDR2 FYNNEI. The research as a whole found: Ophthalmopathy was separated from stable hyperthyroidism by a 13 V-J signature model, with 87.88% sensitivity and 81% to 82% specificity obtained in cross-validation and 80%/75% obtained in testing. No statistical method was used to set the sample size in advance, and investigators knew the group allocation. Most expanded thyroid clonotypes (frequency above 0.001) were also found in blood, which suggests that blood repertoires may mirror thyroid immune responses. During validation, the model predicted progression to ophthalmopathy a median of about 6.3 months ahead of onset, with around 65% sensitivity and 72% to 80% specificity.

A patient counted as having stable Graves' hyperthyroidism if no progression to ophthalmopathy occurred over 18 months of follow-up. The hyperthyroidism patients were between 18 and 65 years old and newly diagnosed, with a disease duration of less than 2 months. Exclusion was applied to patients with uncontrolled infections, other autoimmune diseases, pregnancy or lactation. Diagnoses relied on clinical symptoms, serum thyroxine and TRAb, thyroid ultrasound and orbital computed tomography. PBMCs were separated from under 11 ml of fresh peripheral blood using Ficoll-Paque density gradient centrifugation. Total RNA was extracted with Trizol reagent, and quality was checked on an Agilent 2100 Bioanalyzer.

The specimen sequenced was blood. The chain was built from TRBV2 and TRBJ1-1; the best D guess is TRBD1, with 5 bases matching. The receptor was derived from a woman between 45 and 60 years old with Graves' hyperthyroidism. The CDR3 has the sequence CASSVGGITEAFF. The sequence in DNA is TGTGCCAGCAGTGTTGGGGGTATCACTGAAGCTTTCTTT.